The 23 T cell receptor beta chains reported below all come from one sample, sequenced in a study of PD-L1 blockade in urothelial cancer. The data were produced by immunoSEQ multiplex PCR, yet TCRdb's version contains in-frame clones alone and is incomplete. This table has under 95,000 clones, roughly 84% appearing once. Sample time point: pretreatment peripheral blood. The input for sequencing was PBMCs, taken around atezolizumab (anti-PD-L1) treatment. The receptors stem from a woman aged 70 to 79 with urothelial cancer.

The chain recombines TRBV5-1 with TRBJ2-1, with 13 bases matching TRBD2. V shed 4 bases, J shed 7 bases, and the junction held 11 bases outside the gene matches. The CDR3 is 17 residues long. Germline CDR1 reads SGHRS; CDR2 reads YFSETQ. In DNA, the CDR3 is TGCGCCAGCAGCGTGAGACTAGCGGGGGGCCCGTGGAATGAGCAGTTCTTC. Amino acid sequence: CASSVRLAGGPWNEQFF.

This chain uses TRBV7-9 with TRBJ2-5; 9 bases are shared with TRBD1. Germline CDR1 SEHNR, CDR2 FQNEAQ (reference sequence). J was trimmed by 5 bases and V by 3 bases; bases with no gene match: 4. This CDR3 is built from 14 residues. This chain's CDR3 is CASSLTGGIETQYF. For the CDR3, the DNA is TGTGCCAGCAGCTTGACAGGGGGTATCGAGACCCAGTACTTC.

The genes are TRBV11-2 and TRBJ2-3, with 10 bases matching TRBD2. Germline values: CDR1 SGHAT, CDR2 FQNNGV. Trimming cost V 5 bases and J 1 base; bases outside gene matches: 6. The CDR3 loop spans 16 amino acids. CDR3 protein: CASSQLAGPRTDTQYF. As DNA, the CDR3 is TGTGCCAGCAGCCAACTAGCGGGGCCACGCACAGATACGCAGTATTTT.

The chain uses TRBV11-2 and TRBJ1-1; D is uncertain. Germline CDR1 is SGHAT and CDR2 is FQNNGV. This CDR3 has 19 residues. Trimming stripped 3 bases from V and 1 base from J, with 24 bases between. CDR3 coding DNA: TGTGCCAGCAGCTTGTCTTACATGGGCACGACTACCTCGAACACTGAAGCTTTCTTT. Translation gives CASSLSYMGTTTSNTEAFF.

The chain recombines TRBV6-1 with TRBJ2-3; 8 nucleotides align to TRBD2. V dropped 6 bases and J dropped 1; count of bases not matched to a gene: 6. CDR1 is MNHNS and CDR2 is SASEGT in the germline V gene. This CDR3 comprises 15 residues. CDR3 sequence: CASRAEAGGTDTQYF. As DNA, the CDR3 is TGTGCCAGCAGGGCGGAAGCGGGGGGCACAGATACGCAGTATTTT.

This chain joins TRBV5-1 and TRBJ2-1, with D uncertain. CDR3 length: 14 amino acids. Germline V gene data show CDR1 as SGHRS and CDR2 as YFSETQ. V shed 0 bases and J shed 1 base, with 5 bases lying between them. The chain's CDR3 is CASSLDSSYNEQFF. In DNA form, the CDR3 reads TGCGCCAGCAGCTTGGACAGTTCCTACAATGAGCAGTTCTTC.

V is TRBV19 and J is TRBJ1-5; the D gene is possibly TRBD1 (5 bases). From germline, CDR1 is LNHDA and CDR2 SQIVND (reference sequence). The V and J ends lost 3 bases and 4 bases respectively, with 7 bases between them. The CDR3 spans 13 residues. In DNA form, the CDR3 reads TGTGCCAGTAGTATCAGGGATAATCAGCCCCAGCATTTT. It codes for CASSIRDNQPQHF.

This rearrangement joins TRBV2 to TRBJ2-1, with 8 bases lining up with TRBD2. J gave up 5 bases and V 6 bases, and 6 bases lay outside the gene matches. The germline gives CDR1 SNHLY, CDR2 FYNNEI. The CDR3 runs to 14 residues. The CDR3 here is CASRGTRFDNEQFF. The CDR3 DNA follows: TGTGCCAGCAGGGGGACTAGATTCGACAATGAGCAGTTCTTC. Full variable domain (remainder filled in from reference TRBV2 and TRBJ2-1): EPEVTQTPSHQVTQMGQEVILRCVPISNHLYFYWYRQILGQKVEFLVSFYNNEISEKSEIFDDQFSVERPDGSNFTLKIRSTKLEDSAMYFCASRGTRFDNEQFFGPGTRLTVL.

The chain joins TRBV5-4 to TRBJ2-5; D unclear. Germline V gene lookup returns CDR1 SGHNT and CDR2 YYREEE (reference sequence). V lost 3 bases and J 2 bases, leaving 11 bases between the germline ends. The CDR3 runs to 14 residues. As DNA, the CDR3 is TGTGCCAGCAGCTCGTCAACCACTCAAGAGACCCAGTACTTC. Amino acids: CASSSSTTQETQYF.

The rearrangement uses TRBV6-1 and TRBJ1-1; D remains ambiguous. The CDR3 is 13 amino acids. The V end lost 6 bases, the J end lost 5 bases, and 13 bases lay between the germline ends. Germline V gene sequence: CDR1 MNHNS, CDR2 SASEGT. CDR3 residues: CASRDIPGTEAFF. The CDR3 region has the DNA TGTGCCAGCAGAGATATACCAGGTACTGAAGCTTTCTTT.

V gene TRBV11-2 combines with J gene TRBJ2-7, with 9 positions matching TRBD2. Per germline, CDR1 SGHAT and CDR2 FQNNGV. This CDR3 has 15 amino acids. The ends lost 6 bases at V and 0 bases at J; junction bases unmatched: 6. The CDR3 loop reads CASSPLSGSSYEQYF. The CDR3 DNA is TGTGCCAGCAGTCCCCTTAGCGGGAGCTCCTACGAGCAGTACTTC. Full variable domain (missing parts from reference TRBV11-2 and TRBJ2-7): EAGVAQSPRYKIIEKRQSVAFWCNPISGHATLYWYQQILGQGPKLLIQFQNNGVVDDSQLPKDRFSAERLKGVDSTLKIQPAKLEDSAVYLCASSPLSGSSYEQYFGPGTRLTVT.

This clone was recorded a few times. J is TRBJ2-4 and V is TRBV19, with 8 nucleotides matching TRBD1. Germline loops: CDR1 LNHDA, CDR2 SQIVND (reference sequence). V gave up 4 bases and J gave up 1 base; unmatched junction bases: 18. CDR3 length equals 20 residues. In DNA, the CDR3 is TGTGCCAGTAGTACGACGTCAGGGGGCGCGTATTCCTGGGCCAAAAACATTCAGTACTTC. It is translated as CASSTTSGGAYSWAKNIQYF. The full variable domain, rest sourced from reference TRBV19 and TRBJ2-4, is DGGITQSPKYLFRKEGQNVTLSCEQNLNHDAMYWYRQDPGQGLRLIYYSQIVNDFQKGDIAEGYSVSREKKESFPLTVTSAQKNPTAFYLCASSTTSGGAYSWAKNIQYFGAGTRLSVL.

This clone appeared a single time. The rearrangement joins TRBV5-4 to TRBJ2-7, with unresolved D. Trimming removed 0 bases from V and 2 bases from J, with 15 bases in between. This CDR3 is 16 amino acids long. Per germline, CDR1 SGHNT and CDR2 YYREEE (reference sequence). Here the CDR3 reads CASSLAVGQAAYEQYF. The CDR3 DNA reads TGTGCCAGCAGCTTGGCGGTTGGGCAGGCAGCCTACGAGCAGTACTTC.

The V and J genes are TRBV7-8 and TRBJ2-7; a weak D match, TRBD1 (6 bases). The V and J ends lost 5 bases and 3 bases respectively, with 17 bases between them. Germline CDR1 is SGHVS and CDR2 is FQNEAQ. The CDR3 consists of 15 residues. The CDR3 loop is CASSATGSGVYEQYF. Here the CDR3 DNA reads TGTGCCAGCAGCGCAACAGGGAGTGGGGTCTACGAGCAGTACTTC. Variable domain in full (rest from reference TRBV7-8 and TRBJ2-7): GAGVSQSPRYKVAKRGQDVALRCDPISGHVSLFWYQQALGQGPEFLTYFQNEAQLDKSGLPSDRFFAERPEGSVSTLKIQRTQQEDSAVYLCASSATGSGVYEQYFGPGTRLTVT.

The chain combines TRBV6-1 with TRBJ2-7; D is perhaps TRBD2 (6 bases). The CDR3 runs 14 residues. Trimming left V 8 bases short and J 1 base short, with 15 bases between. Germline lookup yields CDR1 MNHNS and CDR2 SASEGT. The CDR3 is CASRRGQESYEQYF. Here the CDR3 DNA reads TGTGCCAGCCGGAGGGGTCAGGAATCCTACGAGCAGTACTTC.

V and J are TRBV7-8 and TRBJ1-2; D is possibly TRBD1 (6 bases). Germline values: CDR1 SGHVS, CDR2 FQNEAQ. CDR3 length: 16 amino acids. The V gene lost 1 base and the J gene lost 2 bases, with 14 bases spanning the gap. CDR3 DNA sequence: TGTGCCAGCAGCTTAGTTACAGGGACACTAAACTATGGCTACACCTTC. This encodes CASSLVTGTLNYGYTF. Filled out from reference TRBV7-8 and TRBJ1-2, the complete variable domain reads GAGVSQSPRYKVAKRGQDVALRCDPISGHVSLFWYQQALGQGPEFLTYFQNEAQLDKSGLPSDRFFAERPEGSVSTLKIQRTQQEDSAVYLCASSLVTGTLNYGYTFGSGTRLTVV.

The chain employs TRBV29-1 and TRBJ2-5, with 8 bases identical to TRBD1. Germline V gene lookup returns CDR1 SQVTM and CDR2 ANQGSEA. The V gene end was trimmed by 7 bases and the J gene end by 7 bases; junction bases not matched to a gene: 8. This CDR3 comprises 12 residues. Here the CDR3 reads CSGRAGGRTQYF. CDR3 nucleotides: TGCAGCGGGAGAGCAGGGGGCCGGACCCAGTACTTC.

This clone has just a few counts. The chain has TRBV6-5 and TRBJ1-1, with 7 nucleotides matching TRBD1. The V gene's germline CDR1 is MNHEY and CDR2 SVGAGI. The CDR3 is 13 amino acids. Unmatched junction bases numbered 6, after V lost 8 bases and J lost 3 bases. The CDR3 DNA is TGTGCCAGCTCTCGACAGGGACACACTGAAGCTTTCTTT. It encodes CASSRQGHTEAFF.

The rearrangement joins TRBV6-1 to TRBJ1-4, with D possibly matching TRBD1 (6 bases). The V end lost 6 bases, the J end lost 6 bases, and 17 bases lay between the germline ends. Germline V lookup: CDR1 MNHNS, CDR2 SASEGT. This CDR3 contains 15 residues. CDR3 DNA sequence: TGTGCCAGCAGAGGGAGGGGCCAGGGGTATGAAAAACTGTTTTTT. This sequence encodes CASRGRGQGYEKLFF.

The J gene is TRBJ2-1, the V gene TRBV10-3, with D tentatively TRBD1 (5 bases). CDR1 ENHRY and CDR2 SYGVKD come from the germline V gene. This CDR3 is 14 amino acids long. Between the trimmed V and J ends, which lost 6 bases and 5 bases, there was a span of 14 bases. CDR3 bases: TGTGCCATCAGCCTCCTGAAGACAGACAATGAGCAGTTCTTC. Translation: CAISLLKTDNEQFF.

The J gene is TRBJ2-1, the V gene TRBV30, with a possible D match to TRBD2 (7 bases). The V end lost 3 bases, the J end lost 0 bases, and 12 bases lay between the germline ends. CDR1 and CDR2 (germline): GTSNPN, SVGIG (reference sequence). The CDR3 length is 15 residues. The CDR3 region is CAWRGGGSSYNEQFF. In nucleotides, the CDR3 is TGTGCCTGGAGGGGAGGGGGGAGCTCCTACAATGAGCAGTTCTTC.

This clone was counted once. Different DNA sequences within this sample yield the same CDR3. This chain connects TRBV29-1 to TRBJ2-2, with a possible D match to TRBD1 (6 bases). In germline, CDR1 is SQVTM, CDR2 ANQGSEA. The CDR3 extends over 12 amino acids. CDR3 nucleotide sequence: TGCAGTGTTAAAAGGGGGTCCGGGGAGCTGTTTTTT. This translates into CSVKRGSGELFF.

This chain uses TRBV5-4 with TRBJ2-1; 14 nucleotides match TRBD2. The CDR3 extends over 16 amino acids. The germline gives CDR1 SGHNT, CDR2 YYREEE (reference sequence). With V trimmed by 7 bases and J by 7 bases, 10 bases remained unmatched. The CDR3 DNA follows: TGTGCCAGCCGGCCGTGGGGACTAGCGGGAGATAATGAGCAGTTCTTC. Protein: CASRPWGLAGDNEQFF.